One and the same sample provided the 24 T cell receptor beta chains below, sequenced in a study of PD-1 blockade in classical Hodgkin lymphoma. Indicated time point: newly diagnosed, previously untreated cHL patient sample. Sequencing used immunoSEQ multiplex PCR; TCRdb keeps in-frame clones, though not all of them. The sample holds some 70,000 clones; 93% are singletons and the top ten take 2% to 3%. The sequencing sample was made of peripheral blood mononuclear cells (PBMCs). The receptor source for this set is a human donor with classical Hodgkin lymphoma.

The V call is TRBV19, the J call TRBJ2-2; D perhaps matches TRBD1 (6 bases). This CDR3 region has 14 residues. The ends were cut back, 8 bases at V and 0 bases at J, with 10 bases in the middle. Germline assignment: CDR1 LNHDA and CDR2 SQIVND (reference sequence). The CDR3 region is CASQGQANTGELFF. For the CDR3, the DNA is TGTGCCAGTCAGGGGCAGGCGAACACCGGGGAGCTGTTTTTT.

This CDR3 is CASSPQGYGTGYTF. The CDR3 DNA sequence: TGTGCCAGCTCACCACAAGGGTACGGAACAGGCTACACCTTC. The rearrangement joins TRBV18 to TRBJ1-2; no clear D. Germline CDR1 reads KGHSH; CDR2 reads LQKENI. V gave up 1 base and J gave up 8 bases, with 14 bases separating them. The CDR3 loop spans 14 amino acids.

This clone was seen just once. The V call is TRBV7-8, the J call TRBJ2-3; 9 positions agree with TRBD1. V lost 4 bases and J lost 4; bases outside the gene matches: 9. Germline-derived CDR1 and CDR2 are SGHVS and FQNEAQ. The CDR3 runs to 16 residues. Here the CDR3 reads CASSSTRDRDPDTQYF. The CDR3 DNA reads TGTGCCAGCAGCTCCACCCGGGACAGGGACCCAGATACGCAGTATTTT.

This chain links TRBV5-4 with TRBJ2-3; D remains unclear. CDR3 length: 18 residues. Germline V gene data show CDR1 as SGHNT and CDR2 as YYREEE (reference sequence). V was pared by 2 bases and J by 2 bases, with 21 bases between. The CDR3 DNA reads TGTGCCAGCAGCTTTAGAGCAAGATCTCTACCGCTCACAGATACGCAGTATTTT. Residues: CASSFRARSLPLTDTQYF.

The chain has TRBV4-2 and TRBJ1-2, with TRBD1 matching 7 bases. Trimming took 6 bases from V and 3 from J; bases not matched to a gene: 7. Germline V gene lookup returns CDR1 LGHNA and CDR2 YNFKEQ. This CDR3 contains 14 residues. This CDR3 reads CASRRQGMDYGYTF. The CDR3 DNA reads as TGTGCCAGCAGACGACAGGGCATGGACTATGGCTACACCTTC.

The V call is TRBV28, the J call TRBJ2-2; perhaps TRBD1 as D (6 bases). This CDR3 has 15 amino acids. Germline CDR1 reads MDHEN; CDR2 reads SYDVKM. V dropped 7 bases and J dropped 5 bases, with 17 bases sitting between them. The CDR3 is CASTAGDLGTGELFF. The CDR3 DNA follows: TGTGCCAGCACGGCAGGGGACCTGGGTACCGGGGAGCTGTTTTTT.

The J gene is TRBJ1-2, the V gene TRBV6-1; possibly TRBD1 for D (6 bases). This CDR3 spans 14 amino acids. The V and J ends lost 9 bases and 2 bases respectively, with 16 bases between them. Germline V gene sequence: CDR1 MNHNS, CDR2 SASEGT. CDR3 sequence (DNA): TGTGCCAGTACTCGCATCGGACAGAACTATGGCTACACCTTC. This translates into CASTRIGQNYGYTF.

This clone was seen only once. This rearrangement joins TRBV5-1 to TRBJ2-5; tentative D call: TRBD1 (6 bases). This CDR3 is 12 amino acids long. Germline assignment: CDR1 SGHRS and CDR2 YFSETQ. V shed 2 bases and J shed 4 bases, with 6 bases lying between them. The CDR3: CASSLQGETQYF. In nucleotides, the CDR3 is TGCGCCAGCAGCTTACAGGGAGAGACCCAGTACTTC. Looking up the rest from reference TRBV5-1 and TRBJ2-5 gives the full variable domain: KAGVTQTPRYLIKTRGQQVTLSCSPISGHRSVSWYQQTPGQGLQFLFEYFSETQRNKGNFPGRFSGRQFSNSRSEMNVSTLELGDSALYLCASSLQGETQYFGPGTRLLVL.

The genes are TRBV5-1 and TRBJ2-3, with TRBD1 matching over 10 bases. V dropped 0 bases and J dropped 4; count of bases not matched to a gene: 5. In germline, CDR1 is SGHRS, CDR2 YFSETQ. The CDR3 runs to 16 residues. CDR3 coding DNA: TGCGCCAGCAGCTTGGAAGGGACAGGGGCCCCAGATACGCAGTATTTT. Its protein is CASSLEGTGAPDTQYF.

This clone was found a few times. The rearrangement links TRBV19 to TRBJ2-3, with TRBD2 matching 7 bases. The CDR3 extends over 16 amino acids. CDR1 and CDR2 (germline): LNHDA, SQIVND (reference sequence). V shed 6 bases and J 0 bases; nucleotides not matched to a gene: 9. CDR3 sequence reads: CASSLAVGSSTDTQYF. The CDR3 coding sequence is TGTGCCAGTAGCCTAGCGGTGGGTTCGAGCACAGATACGCAGTATTTT.

The V call is TRBV7-9, the J call TRBJ1-2; 7 bases are shared with TRBD1. Looked up from germline, CDR1 is SEHNR and CDR2 is FQNEAQ (reference sequence). Losses at the gene ends were 1 base for V and 4 bases for J; bases not matched to a gene: 9. This CDR3 has 16 amino acids. The CDR3 sequence: CASSLGTGTAPYGYTF. CDR3 in DNA: TGTGCCAGCAGCTTAGGGACCGGGACAGCTCCCTATGGCTACACCTTC. Looking up the rest from reference TRBV7-9 and TRBJ1-2 gives the full variable domain: DTGVSQNPRHKITKRGQNVTFRCDPISEHNRLYWYRQTLGQGPEFLTYFQNEAQLEKSRLLSDRFSAERPKGSFSTLEIQRTEQGDSAMYLCASSLGTGTAPYGYTFGSGTRLTVV.

The J gene is TRBJ2-5, the V gene TRBV15; 10 nucleotides align to TRBD1. The J segment lost 4 bases and the V segment lost 3 bases, leaving 5 bases of the junction unmatched. CDR3 size: 15 residues. The V gene's germline CDR1 is LNHNV and CDR2 YYDKDF (reference sequence). The CDR3 loop reads CATSSGGQGVETQYF. CDR3 DNA sequence: TGTGCCACCAGCAGTGGTGGACAGGGGGTAGAGACCCAGTACTTC. The full variable domain, in which reference TRBV15 and TRBJ2-5 provide the parts outside the CDR3, is DAMVIQNPRYQVTQFGKPVTLSCSQTLNHNVMYWYQQKSSQAPKLLFHYYDKDFNNEADTPDNFQSRRPNTSFCFLDIRSPGLGDTAMYLCATSSGGQGVETQYFGPGTRLLVL.

The chain carries TRBV2 and TRBJ1-1, with 10 bases aligning to TRBD1. Trimming removed 6 bases from V and 6 bases from J; junction bases left unmatched: 10. In germline, CDR1 is SNHLY, CDR2 FYNNEI. The CDR3 loop spans 15 amino acids. CDR3 sequence reads: CASRARTGGYAEAFF. The CDR3 DNA is TGTGCCAGCAGAGCGAGGACAGGGGGTTACGCTGAAGCTTTCTTT.

This chain uses TRBV18 with TRBJ1-1; D unclear. The CDR3 is 12 residues long. The V end was cut by 2 bases, the J end by 11 bases, with 12 bases between. CDR1 KGHSH and CDR2 LQKENI come from the germline V gene. CDR3 coding DNA: TGTGCCAGCTCACCAGTCCCAACTTGGGCTTTCTTT. It translates to CASSPVPTWAFF.

The rearrangement joins TRBV20-1 to TRBJ2-1; D unresolved. The CDR3 is made up of 11 amino acids. Germline CDR1 DFQATT, CDR2 SNEGSKA (reference sequence). V dropped 3 bases and J dropped 5 bases, with 5 bases sitting between them. CDR3 sequence (DNA): TGCAGTGCTAGCGCAAACAATGAGCAGTTCTTC. Protein sequence: CSASANNEQFF.

The CDR3 DNA reads as TGTGCCAGTAGACCCCAAAACACCGGGGAGCTGTTTTTT. Its translation is CASRPQNTGELFF. The genes are TRBV19 and TRBJ2-2; D is unclear. V shed 6 bases and J shed 2 bases, with 7 bases lying between them. Germline V gene sequence: CDR1 LNHDA, CDR2 SQIVND (reference sequence). The CDR3 consists of 13 residues.

The rearrangement joins TRBV21-1 to TRBJ1-5; the D call of TRBD1 is as the table states it, not checked on the DNA. TRBV21-1 is noted as a pseudogene. This CDR3 contains 18 residues. CDR3 in DNA: TGTGCCAGCCAGCAACAGTTACCTAAAGGGACAGTGAATCAGCCCCAGCATTTT. It yields the protein CASQQQLPKGTVNQPQHF.

This sequence joins TRBV25-1 and TRBJ1-3; D remains ambiguous. The germline V and J ends were trimmed by 5 bases and 0 bases, with 14 bases remaining between them. The length of the CDR3 is 16 residues. Germline CDR1 and CDR2: MGHDK and SYGVNS. The CDR3 bases are TGTGCCAGCAGTAAGAGGACGATGAGCTCTGGAAACACCATATATTTT. This gives the protein CASSKRTMSSGNTIYF.

V is TRBV28 and J is TRBJ1-2; 7 nucleotides line up with TRBD1. The ends lost 6 bases at V and 0 bases at J; junction bases unmatched: 7. The length of the CDR3 is 15 residues. Germline V lookup: CDR1 MDHEN, CDR2 SYDVKM. CDR3 loop: CASSPGTAPNYGYTF. The CDR3 region has the DNA TGTGCCAGCAGCCCTGGGACAGCCCCTAACTATGGCTACACCTTC.

The J gene is TRBJ2-1, the V gene TRBV4-3, with a weak D call TRBD1 (5 bases). V was cut by 4 bases and J by 6 bases, with 13 bases left in between. Germline V gene data show CDR1 as LGHNA and CDR2 as YSLEER. There are 14 residues in the CDR3. The CDR3 protein is CASSPTGWVNEQFF. The CDR3 DNA reads as TGCGCCAGCAGCCCCACAGGATGGGTCAATGAGCAGTTCTTC.

This chain links TRBV5-4 with TRBJ2-1; 9 nucleotides agree with TRBD2. This CDR3 contains 17 residues. In germline, CDR1 is SGHNT, CDR2 YYREEE (reference sequence). The V gene end was trimmed by 3 bases and the J gene end by 7 bases; junction bases not matched to a gene: 14. The CDR3 reads CASSSQLAGRKGNEQFF. The DNA of the CDR3 is TGTGCCAGCAGCTCGCAACTAGCGGGTAGAAAGGGGAATGAGCAGTTCTTC.

CDR3 loop: CASSQALGQGAGTGELFF. DNA of the CDR3: TGTGCCAGCAGCCAAGCCCTCGGACAGGGGGCCGGCACCGGGGAGCTGTTTTTT. This chain connects TRBV14 to TRBJ2-2; 11 bases align to TRBD1. The CDR3 is 18 residues long. The V and J ends lost 1 base and 4 bases, in that order; junction bases with no gene match: 8. Germline lookup yields CDR1 SGHDN and CDR2 FVKESK.

CDR3 amino acids: CASSLGRANTEAFF. As DNA, the CDR3 is TGTGCCAGCAGCTTAGGTCGAGCAAACACTGAAGCTTTCTTT. J is TRBJ1-1 and V is TRBV7-2; D is undetermined. In germline, CDR1 is SGHTA, CDR2 FQGNSA. The CDR3 is 14 residues long. The ends were cut back, 1 base at V and 2 bases at J, with 8 bases in the middle.

The chain combines TRBV19 with TRBJ1-2, with a possible D match to TRBD1 (5 bases). V was pared by 5 bases and J by 6 bases, with 13 bases between. The CDR3 is made up of 13 amino acids. The V gene's germline CDR1 is LNHDA and CDR2 SQIVND (reference sequence). The CDR3 coding sequence is TGTGCCAGTAGTTTGGGGCGCACCGATGGCTACACCTTC. Protein: CASSLGRTDGYTF. Full variable domain (outside the CDR3, taken from reference TRBV19 and TRBJ1-2): DGGITQSPKYLFRKEGQNVTLSCEQNLNHDAMYWYRQDPGQGLRLIYYSQIVNDFQKGDIAEGYSVSREKKESFPLTVTSAQKNPTAFYLCASSLGRTDGYTFGSGTRLTVV.